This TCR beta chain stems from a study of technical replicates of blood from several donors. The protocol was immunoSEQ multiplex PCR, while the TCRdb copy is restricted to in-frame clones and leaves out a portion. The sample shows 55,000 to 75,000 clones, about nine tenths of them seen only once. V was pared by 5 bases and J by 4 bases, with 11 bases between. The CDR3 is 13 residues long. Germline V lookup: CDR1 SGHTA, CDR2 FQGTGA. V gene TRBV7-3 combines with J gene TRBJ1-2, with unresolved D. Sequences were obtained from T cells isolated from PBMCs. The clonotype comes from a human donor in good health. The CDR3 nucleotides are TGTGCCAGCAGCCTTCGTTCAGGCTATGGCTACACCTTC. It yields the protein CASSLRSGYGYTF.